This T cell receptor beta chain was obtained from a study of blood T cell repertoires in COVID-19. The trim removed 7 bases at V and 4 bases at J, leaving 9 bases unmatched. In germline, CDR1 is SEHNR, CDR2 FQNEAQ (reference sequence). The CDR3 has 15 residues. Using immunoSEQ multiplex PCR, the repertoire was profiled, and TCRdb retains in-frame clones only, with some absent. The sample gives approximately 250,000 clones, roughly 80% of which show up once; under 5.5% is in the top ten. The sequencing sample was made of peripheral blood. The chain links TRBV7-9 to TRBJ2-2, with 7 bases matching TRBD2. The TCR was taken from a man aged 55 to 69 who had recovered from COVID-19. CDR3 coding DNA: TGTGCCAGCACCTGGCGGGAGAAAGGCACCGGGGAGCTGTTTTTT. This sequence encodes CASTWREKGTGELFF.